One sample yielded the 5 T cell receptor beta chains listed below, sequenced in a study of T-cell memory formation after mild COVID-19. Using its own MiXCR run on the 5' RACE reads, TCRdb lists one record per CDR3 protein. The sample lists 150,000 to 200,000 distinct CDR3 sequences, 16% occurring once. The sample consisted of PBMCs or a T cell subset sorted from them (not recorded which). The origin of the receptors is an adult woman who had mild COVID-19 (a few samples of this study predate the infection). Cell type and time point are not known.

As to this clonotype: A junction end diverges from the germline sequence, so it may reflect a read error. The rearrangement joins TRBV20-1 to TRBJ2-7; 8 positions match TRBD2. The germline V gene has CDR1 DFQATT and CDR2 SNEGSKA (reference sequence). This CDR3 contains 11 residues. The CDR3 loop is CSAALGRGNPF. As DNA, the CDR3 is TGCAGTGCTGCCCTCGGGAGGGGTAATCCCTTC.

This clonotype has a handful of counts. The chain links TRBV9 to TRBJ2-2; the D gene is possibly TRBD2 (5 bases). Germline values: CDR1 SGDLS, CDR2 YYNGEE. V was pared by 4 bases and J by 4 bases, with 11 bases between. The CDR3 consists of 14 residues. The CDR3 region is CASSLRSGTGELFF. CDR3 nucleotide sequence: TGTGCCAGCAGCCTCCGGAGCGGCACCGGGGAGCTGTTTTTT.

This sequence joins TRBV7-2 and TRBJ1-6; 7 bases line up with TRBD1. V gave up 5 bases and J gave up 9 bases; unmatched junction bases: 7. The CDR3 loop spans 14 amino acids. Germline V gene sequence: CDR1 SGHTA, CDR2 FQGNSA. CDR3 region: CASSQGGLGSPLHF. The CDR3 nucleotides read TGTGCCAGCAGCCAGGGGGGGCTCGGTTCACCCCTCCACTTT.

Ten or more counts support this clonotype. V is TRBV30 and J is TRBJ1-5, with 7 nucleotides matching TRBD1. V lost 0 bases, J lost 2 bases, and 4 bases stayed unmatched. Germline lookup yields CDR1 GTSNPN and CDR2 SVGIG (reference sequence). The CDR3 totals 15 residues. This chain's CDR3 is CAWSVGTVGNQPQHF. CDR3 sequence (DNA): TGTGCCTGGAGTGTTGGGACAGTCGGCAATCAGCCCCAGCATTTT.

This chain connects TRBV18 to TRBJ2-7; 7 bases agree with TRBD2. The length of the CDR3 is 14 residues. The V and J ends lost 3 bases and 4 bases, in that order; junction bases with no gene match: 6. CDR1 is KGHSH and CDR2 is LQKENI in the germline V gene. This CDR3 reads CASSPREGTYEQYF. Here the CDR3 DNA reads TGTGCCAGCTCACCCAGGGAGGGAACTTACGAGCAGTACTTC.